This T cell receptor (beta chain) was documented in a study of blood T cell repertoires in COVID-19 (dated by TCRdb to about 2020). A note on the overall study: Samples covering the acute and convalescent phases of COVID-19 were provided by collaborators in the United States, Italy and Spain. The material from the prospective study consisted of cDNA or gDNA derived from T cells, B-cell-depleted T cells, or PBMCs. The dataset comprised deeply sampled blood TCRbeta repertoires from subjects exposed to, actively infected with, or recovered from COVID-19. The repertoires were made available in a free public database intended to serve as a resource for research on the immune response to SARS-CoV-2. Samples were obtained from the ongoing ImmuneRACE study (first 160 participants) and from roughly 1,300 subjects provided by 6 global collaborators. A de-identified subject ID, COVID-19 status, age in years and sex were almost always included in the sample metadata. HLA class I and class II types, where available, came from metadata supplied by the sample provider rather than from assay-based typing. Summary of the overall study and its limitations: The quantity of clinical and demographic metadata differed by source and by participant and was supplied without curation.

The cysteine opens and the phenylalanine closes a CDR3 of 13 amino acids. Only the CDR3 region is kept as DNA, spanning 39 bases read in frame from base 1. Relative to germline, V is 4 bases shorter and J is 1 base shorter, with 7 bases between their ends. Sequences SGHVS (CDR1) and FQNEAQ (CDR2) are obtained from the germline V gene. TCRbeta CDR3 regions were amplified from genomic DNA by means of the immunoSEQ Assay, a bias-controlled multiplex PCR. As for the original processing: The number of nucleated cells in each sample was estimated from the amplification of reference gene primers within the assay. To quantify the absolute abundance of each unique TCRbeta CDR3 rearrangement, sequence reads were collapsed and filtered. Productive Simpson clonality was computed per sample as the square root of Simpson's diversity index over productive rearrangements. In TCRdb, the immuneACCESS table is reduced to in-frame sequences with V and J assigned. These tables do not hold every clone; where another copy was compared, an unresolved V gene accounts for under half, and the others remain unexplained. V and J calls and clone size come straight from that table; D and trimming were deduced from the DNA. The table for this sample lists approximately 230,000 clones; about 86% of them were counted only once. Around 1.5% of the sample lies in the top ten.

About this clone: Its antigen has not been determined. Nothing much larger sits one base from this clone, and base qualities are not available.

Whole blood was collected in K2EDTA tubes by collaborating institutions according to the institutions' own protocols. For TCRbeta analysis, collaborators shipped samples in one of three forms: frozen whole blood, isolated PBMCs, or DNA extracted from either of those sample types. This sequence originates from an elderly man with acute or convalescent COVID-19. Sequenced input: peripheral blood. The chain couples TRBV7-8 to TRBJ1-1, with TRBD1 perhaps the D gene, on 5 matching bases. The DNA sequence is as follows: TGTGCCAGCAGCTCCCAGGGGAACACTGAAGCTTTCTTT. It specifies CASSSQGNTEAFF. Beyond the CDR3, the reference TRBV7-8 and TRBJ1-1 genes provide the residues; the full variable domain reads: GAGVSQSPRYKVAKRGQDVALRCDPISGHVSLFWYQQALGQGPEFLTYFQNEAQLDKSGLPSDRFFAERPEGSVSTLKIQRTQQEDSAVYLCASSSQGNTEAFFGQGTRLTVV.